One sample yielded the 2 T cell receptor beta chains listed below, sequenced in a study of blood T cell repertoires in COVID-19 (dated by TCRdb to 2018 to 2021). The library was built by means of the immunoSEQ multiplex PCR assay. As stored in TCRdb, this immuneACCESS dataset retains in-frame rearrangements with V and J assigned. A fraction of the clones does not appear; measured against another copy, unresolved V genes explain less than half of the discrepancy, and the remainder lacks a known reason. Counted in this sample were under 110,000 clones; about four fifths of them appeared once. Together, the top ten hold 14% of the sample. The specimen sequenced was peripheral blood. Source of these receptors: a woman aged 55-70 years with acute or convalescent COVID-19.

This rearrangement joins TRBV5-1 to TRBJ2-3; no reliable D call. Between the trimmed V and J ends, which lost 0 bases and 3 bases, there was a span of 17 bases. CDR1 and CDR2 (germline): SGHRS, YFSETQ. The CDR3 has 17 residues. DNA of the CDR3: TGCGCCAGCAGCTTGGGAAGCTCCTTGGTATGGACAGATACGCAGTATTTT. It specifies CASSLGSSLVWTDTQYF.

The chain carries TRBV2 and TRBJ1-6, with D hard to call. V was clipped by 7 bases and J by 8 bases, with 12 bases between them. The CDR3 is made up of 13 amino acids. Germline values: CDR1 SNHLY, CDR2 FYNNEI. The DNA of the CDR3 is TGTGCCAGCACCGAGGTCCCCCATTCACCCCTCCACTTT. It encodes CASTEVPHSPLHF.